Listed below are T cell receptor beta chains from one sample, sequenced in a study of blood T cell repertoires in COVID-19. Measured with immunoSEQ multiplex PCR; TCRdb has only the in-frame clones, and not every one. The profile covers some 120,000 clones, with around four fifths appearing a single time and more than 20% taken by the ten largest. Sequences were obtained from peripheral blood. These receptors all come from a human donor in a cohort sampled during active COVID-19. Each CDR3 is given with its conserved first and last residue. D genes are given only for firm matches. The size entry is marked missing in some rows and otherwise reads once, few, many or a size class.

J	size	D	V	CDR3	DNA
TRBJ1-1	NA	NA	TRBV6-6	CASILQGGDTEAFF	TGTGCCAGCATCCTACAGGGTGGGGACACTGAAGCTTTCTTT
TRBJ1-6	NA	TRBD1	TRBV7-2	CASSPGGRVNSPLHF	TGTGCCAGCAGCCCAGGGGGGCGGGTTAATTCACCCCTCCACTTT
TRBJ1-1	NA	NA	TRBV3-1/TRBV3-2	CASSQEEQFVTEAFF	TGTGCCAGCAGCCAAGAAGAACAGTTCGTGACTGAAGCTTTCTTT
TRBJ2-7	NA	NA	TRBV7-9	CASSRLGPYEQYF	TGTGCCAGCAGCCGGCTGGGCCCCTACGAGCAGTACTTC
TRBJ1-1	NA	NA	TRBV5-1	CASSIGHTEAFF	TGCGCCAGCAGCATCGGTCACACTGAAGCTTTCTTT
TRBJ1-1	NA	NA	TRBV30	CAWRWGEITEAFF	TGTGCCTGGAGGTGGGGGGAGATCACTGAAGCTTTCTTT
TRBJ2-3	NA	NA	TRBV7-6	CASSPEGGRADTQYF	TGTGCCAGCAGTCCGGAGGGGGGGCGGGCAGATACGCAGTATTTT
TRBJ1-1	NA	NA	TRBV7-8	CASSSQIGQEAFF	TGTGCCAGCAGCTCCCAGATAGGACAAGAAGCTTTCTTT
TRBJ2-3	NA	TRBD2	TRBV7-3	CASSPGTSDNTDTQYF	TGTGCCAGCAGCCCTGGGACTAGCGACAACACAGATACGCAGTATTTT
TRBJ1-4	NA	TRBD1	TRBV27	CASSVQGGNEKLFF	TGTGCCAGCAGTGTCCAAGGGGGCAATGAAAAACTGTTTTTT
TRBJ1-5	few	NA	TRBV28	CASSRIRVRRNQPQHF	TGTGCCAGCTCAAGGATCAGGGTCAGGCGCAATCAGCCCCAGCATTTT
TRBJ2-5	few	TRBD2	TRBV5-6	CASSWGLKTSGGQETQYF	TGTGCCAGCAGCTGGGGACTAAAGACTAGCGGGGGCCAAGAGACCCAGTACTTC
TRBJ1-2	NA	NA	TRBV19	CANPNPGNYGYTF	TGTGCCAACCCGAACCCCGGGAACTATGGCTACACCTTC
TRBJ2-7	NA	TRBD2	TRBV29-1	CSVRTSGRFDEQYF	TGCAGCGTGAGGACTAGCGGGAGGTTTGACGAGCAGTACTTC
TRBJ2-7	NA	TRBD2	TRBV19	CASRTSGYSYEQYF	TGTGCCAGCCGAACTAGCGGGTATTCCTACGAGCAGTACTTC
TRBJ2-7	NA	NA	TRBV4-3	CASSQDPDTSYEQYF	TGCGCCAGCAGCCAAGATCCCGACACCTCCTACGAGCAGTACTTC
TRBJ2-7	NA	NA	TRBV7-2	CASSPDYPSYEQYF	TGTGCCAGCAGCCCGGACTACCCATCCTACGAGCAGTACTTC
TRBJ2-7	NA	TRBD1	TRBV7-2	CASSLLGTGGYEQYF	TGTGCCAGCAGCCTTCTGGGGACAGGGGGCTACGAGCAGTACTTC
TRBJ1-3	NA	NA	TRBV29-1	CSVLSEIGDTIYF	TGCAGCGTTTTATCGGAGATAGGAGACACCATATATTTT
TRBJ2-5	NA	NA	TRBV6-6	CASRLTGSETQYF	TGTGCCAGCAGGCTCACAGGGAGTGAGACCCAGTACTTC
TRBJ1-5	NA	TRBD1	TRBV7-8	CASSFGDRVQPQHF	TGTGCCAGCAGCTTTGGAGACAGGGTACAGCCCCAGCATTTT
TRBJ2-6	NA	NA	TRBV18	CASSPGQISGANVLTF	TGTGCCAGCTCACCCGGACAGATCTCTGGGGCCAACGTCCTGACTTTC
TRBJ1-2	once	TRBD1	TRBV2	CASTSQGRDGYTF	TGTGCCAGCACCTCACAGGGGCGGGATGGCTACACCTTC
TRBJ1-1	few	NA	TRBV5-4	CASSLPNTEAFF	TGTGCCAGCAGCTTGCCTAACACTGAAGCTTTCTTT
TRBJ2-2	NA	NA	TRBV19	CASSMTGYSTGELFF	TGTGCCAGTAGTATGACGGGTTATAGCACCGGGGAGCTGTTTTTT
TRBJ1-2	once	TRBD1	TRBV6-5	CASSSRRQGSGYTF	TGTGCCAGCAGTTCCAGACGACAGGGTAGTGGCTACACCTTC
TRBJ2-7	once	NA	TRBV14	CASSEHRDEQYF	TGTGCCAGCAGCGAACACAGGGACGAGCAGTACTTC
TRBJ2-4	NA	NA	TRBV7-2	CASSFRENIQYF	TGTGCCAGCAGCTTCAGGGAAAACATTCAGTACTTC
TRBJ2-2	NA	NA	TRBV5-1	CASTPRGTGNTGELFF	TGCGCCAGCACCCCACGGGGGACTGGGAACACCGGGGAGCTGTTTTTT
TRBJ2-7	NA	TRBD1	TRBV12-3/TRBV12-4	CASSFNRGDEQYF	TGTGCCAGCAGTTTTAACAGGGGCGACGAGCAGTACTTC
TRBJ1-2	NA	TRBD1	TRBV19	CASSIDREAYGYTF	TGTGCCAGTAGTATTGACAGGGAAGCCTATGGCTACACCTTC
TRBJ2-7	NA	NA	TRBV6-5	CASSSPGSYEQYF	TGTGCCAGCAGTTCCCCCGGGTCCTACGAGCAGTACTTC
TRBJ1-5	NA	NA	TRBV6-5	CASSKTGRNQPQHF	TGTGCCAGCAGTAAGACAGGACGCAATCAGCCCCAGCATTTT
TRBJ1-5	NA	NA	TRBV24-1	CATSTSGASSNQPQHF	TGTGCCACCAGCACCAGCGGGGCATCTAGCAATCAGCCCCAGCATTTT
TRBJ1-4	NA	TRBD1	TRBV28	CASSVTGGFNEKLFF	TGTGCCAGCAGTGTCACAGGGGGATTTAATGAAAAACTGTTTTTT
TRBJ1-4	NA	TRBD1	TRBV30	CAWTYDRGLGKLFF	TGTGCCTGGACCTATGACAGGGGGCTTGGGAAACTGTTTTTT
TRBJ2-7	NA	TRBD1	TRBV18	CASSSTGTGSYEQYF	TGTGCCAGCTCATCAACCGGGACAGGTTCCTACGAGCAGTACTTC
TRBJ2-2	NA	TRBD1	TRBV7-8	CASSVGTGYTGELFF	TGTGCCAGCAGCGTCGGGACAGGGTACACCGGGGAGCTGTTTTTT
TRBJ2-7	NA	NA	TRBV18	CASSPAAYEQYF	TGTGCCAGCTCACCGGCGGCTTACGAGCAGTACTTC
TRBJ2-1	many	TRBD1	TRBV11-2	CASSLTRTGEQFF	TGTGCCAGCAGCTTAACCCGGACAGGGGAGCAGTTCTTC
TRBJ1-2	few	NA	TRBV28	CASSSVGADYGYTF	TGTGCCAGCAGCTCGGTGGGGGCAGACTATGGCTACACCTTC
TRBJ2-7	NA	TRBD2	TRBV7-2	CASSLARTSGAYEQYF	TGTGCCAGCAGCTTAGCTAGGACTAGCGGGGCCTACGAGCAGTACTTC
TRBJ1-2	NA	TRBD1	TRBV15	CATSIGTGYSYGYTF	TGTGCCACCAGCATAGGGACAGGGTATAGCTATGGCTACACCTTC
TRBJ2-2	NA	NA	TRBV3-1/TRBV3-2	CASSHASQGRKNTGELFF	TGTGCCAGCAGCCACGCCTCCCAGGGCAGGAAGAACACCGGGGAGCTGTTTTTT
TRBJ1-4	NA	NA	TRBV2	CASAQTPSSGGIEKLFF	TGTGCCAGCGCCCAAACCCCCTCCTCGGGAGGGATTGAAAAACTGTTTTTT
TRBJ1-5	NA	NA	TRBV19	CASREGNQPQHF	TGTGCCAGTAGAGAGGGAAATCAGCCCCAGCATTTT
TRBJ2-5	NA	NA	TRBV24-1	CATSEETGTQYF	TGTGCCACCAGTGAAGAGACAGGTACCCAGTACTTC
TRBJ1-1	NA	NA	TRBV10-3	CAISESPNRAFF	TGTGCCATCAGTGAGTCCCCGAATAGAGCTTTCTTT
TRBJ2-1	NA	NA	TRBV27	CASSLEESYNEQFF	TGTGCCAGCAGTTTAGAGGAAAGCTACAATGAGCAGTTCTTC
TRBJ2-5	once	NA	TRBV4-3	CASSQNARETQYF	TGCGCCAGCAGCCAAAACGCTAGAGAGACCCAGTACTTC
TRBJ1-1	NA	NA	TRBV18	CASSPPQAPNTEAFF	TGTGCCAGCTCACCACCGCAGGCCCCGAACACTGAAGCTTTCTTT
TRBJ2-2	NA	TRBD1	TRBV7-2	CASTPDRGIGELFF	TGTGCCAGCACCCCGGACAGGGGGATCGGGGAGCTGTTTTTT
TRBJ1-2	NA	NA	TRBV7-9	CASNNRGTPDYTF	TGTGCCAGCAACAACCGGGGGACTCCGGACTACACCTTC
TRBJ1-2	NA	NA	TRBV29-1	CSVDTSSGQLGYGYTF	TGCAGCGTTGATACCAGTTCGGGTCAGCTTGGCTATGGCTACACCTTC
TRBJ2-7	NA	NA	TRBV7-9	CASSSARGFSYEQYF	TGTGCCAGCAGCTCCGCCAGGGGATTCTCCTACGAGCAGTACTTC